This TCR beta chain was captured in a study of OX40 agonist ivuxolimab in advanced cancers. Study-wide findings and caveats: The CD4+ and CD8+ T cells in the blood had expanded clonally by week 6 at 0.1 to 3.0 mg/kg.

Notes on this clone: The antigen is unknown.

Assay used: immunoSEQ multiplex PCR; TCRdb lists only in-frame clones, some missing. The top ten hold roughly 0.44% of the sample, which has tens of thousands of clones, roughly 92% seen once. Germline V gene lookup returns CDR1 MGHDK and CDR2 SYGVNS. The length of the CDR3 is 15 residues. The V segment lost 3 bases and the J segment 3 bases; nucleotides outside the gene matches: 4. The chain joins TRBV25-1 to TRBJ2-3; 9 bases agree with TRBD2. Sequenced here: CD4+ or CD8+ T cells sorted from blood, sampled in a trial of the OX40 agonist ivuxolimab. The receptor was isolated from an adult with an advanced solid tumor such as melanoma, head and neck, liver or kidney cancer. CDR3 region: CASSDSGRRTDTQYF. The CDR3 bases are TGTGCCAGCAGTGACAGCGGGAGGAGGACAGATACGCAGTATTTT.